A single sample gave rise to the 24 T cell receptor beta chains below, sequenced in a study of cytomegalovirus exposure and HLA in healthy donors. Clones were sequenced by immunoSEQ multiplex PCR, and TCRdb holds only the in-frame ones, with some missing. In the table there are 170,000 or so clones, about 80% of which are singletons. Sequenced: PBMCs. All receptors derive from a young woman in good health and CMV-seropositive.

The chain is built from TRBV5-6 and TRBJ2-2, with D possibly being TRBD1 (5 bases). The CDR3 runs 16 residues. In germline, CDR1 is SGHDT, CDR2 YYEEEE. With 0 bases removed from V and 6 bases from J, the gap between germline ends came to 15 bases. Here the CDR3 reads CASSLGLSGKSGELFF. The CDR3 nucleotides read TGTGCCAGCAGCTTGGGCCTGTCAGGGAAGTCCGGGGAGCTGTTTTTT.

This rearrangement joins TRBV4-3 to TRBJ2-1, with 8 positions matching TRBD1. Trimming removed 4 bases from V and 5 bases from J; junction bases left unmatched: 4. This CDR3 comprises 14 residues. Germline lookup yields CDR1 LGHNA and CDR2 YSLEER. The CDR3 loop is CASSRWTGNNEQFF. The CDR3 DNA sequence: TGCGCCAGCAGCCGATGGACAGGGAACAATGAGCAGTTCTTC.

The V gene is TRBV9, the J gene TRBJ1-1; D not certain. This CDR3 region has 16 residues. V gave up 3 bases and J gave up 0 bases, with 15 bases separating them. CDR1 SGDLS and CDR2 YYNGEE come from the germline V gene. Here the CDR3 reads CASSALLGPMNTEAFF. In DNA form, the CDR3 reads TGTGCCAGCAGCGCCTTGTTGGGCCCAATGAACACTGAAGCTTTCTTT.

The rearrangement uses TRBV15 and TRBJ2-2; 7 bases agree with TRBD1. V shed 3 bases and J 1 base; nucleotides not matched to a gene: 5. The CDR3 spans 16 residues. CDR1 is LNHNV, CDR2 YYDKDF, per germline (reference sequence). CDR3 coding DNA: TGTGCCACCAGCAGCCGGACAGGTGGGAACACCGGGGAGCTGTTTTTT. Translated, it gives CATSSRTGGNTGELFF.

The chain has TRBV6-5 and TRBJ1-2, with 8 positions matching TRBD1. The V gene's germline CDR1 is MNHEY and CDR2 SVGAGI. The length of the CDR3 is 13 residues. The junction had 2 bases not matched to a gene; V was cut back by 4 bases and J by 4 bases. The CDR3 here is CASSFTGGYGYTF. The CDR3, as DNA: TGTGCCAGCAGTTTTACAGGGGGCTATGGCTACACCTTC.

This rearrangement joins TRBV18 to TRBJ1-2; 7 bases align to TRBD1. V gave up 3 bases and J gave up 8 bases; unmatched junction bases: 9. The CDR3 length is 14 residues. The germline V gene encodes CDR1 KGHSH and CDR2 LQKENI. CDR3 loop: CASSPDRTPLGYTF. Written as DNA, the CDR3 is TGTGCCAGCTCACCGGACAGGACTCCTCTGGGCTACACCTTC.

The chain combines TRBV4-1 with TRBJ1-2; D remains ambiguous. The CDR3 contains 12 residues. Germline V lookup: CDR1 MGHRA, CDR2 YSYEKL. V was pared by 1 base and J by 8 bases, with 8 bases between. CDR3 amino acids: CASSQGDGGYTF. Here the CDR3 DNA reads TGCGCCAGCAGCCAAGGAGACGGGGGCTACACCTTC.

V and J are TRBV7-7 and TRBJ2-3; TRBD1 might be the D (6 bases). The ends were cut back, 2 bases at V and 2 bases at J, with 8 bases in the middle. There are 14 residues in the CDR3. CDR1 is SSHAT and CDR2 is FNYEAQ in the germline V gene (reference sequence). Here the CDR3 reads CASSLSGATDTQYF. CDR3 DNA: TGTGCCAGCAGCTTATCAGGGGCCACAGATACGCAGTATTTT.

This chain joins TRBV7-3 and TRBJ1-2; 10 bases are a match to TRBD1. The CDR3 is 16 residues long. Per germline, CDR1 SGHTA and CDR2 FQGTGA. V dropped 5 bases and J dropped 5; count of bases not matched to a gene: 11. CDR3 coding DNA: TGTGCCAGCAGCATTTCCGGGACAGGGGACTTATATGGCTACACCTTC. This codes for CASSISGTGDLYGYTF.

Comment on this clone: The junction differs from germline at one of its ends, possibly a read error. V usage is TRBV29-1 and J usage is TRBJ1-1, with D perhaps matching TRBD1 (5 bases). Germline V gives CDR1 SQVTM, CDR2 ANQGSEA. This CDR3 comprises 15 residues. This CDR3 reads CSVLVSRGLSTGAFF. The CDR3 nucleotides are TGCAGCGTTTTGGTCAGTCGGGGACTCTCCACTGGAGCTTTCTTT.

The chain uses TRBV9 and TRBJ2-7; a weak D match, TRBD2 (6 bases). Germline CDR1 is SGDLS and CDR2 is YYNGEE. The CDR3 has 15 amino acids. V lost 0 bases, J lost 4 bases, and 14 bases lay in between. DNA of the CDR3: TGTGCCAGCAGCGTAGCGGCCGGGAGACCTTACGAGCAGTACTTC. The encoded protein is CASSVAAGRPYEQYF.

The chain recombines TRBV19 with TRBJ1-1; D gene uncertain. This CDR3 region has 13 residues. CDR1 LNHDA and CDR2 SQIVND come from the germline V gene (reference sequence). The V and J ends lost 6 bases and 3 bases respectively, with 11 bases between them. CDR3 sequence: CASRTNFYTEAFF. CDR3 bases: TGTGCCAGTAGAACCAACTTTTACACTGAAGCTTTCTTT.

The chain has TRBV10-3 and TRBJ1-5; 9 positions agree with TRBD1. From germline, CDR1 is ENHRY and CDR2 SYGVKD. The CDR3 spans 14 residues. With 2 bases clipped from V and 4 bases from J, the junction kept 0 bases outside the gene matches. CDR3 loop: CAISEDRGNQPQHF. CDR3 nucleotide sequence: TGTGCCATCAGTGAGGACAGGGGGAATCAGCCCCAGCATTTT.

The rearrangement uses TRBV2 and TRBJ2-1; 15 bases align to TRBD2. This CDR3 region has 19 residues. Germline CDR1 and CDR2: SNHLY and FYNNEI. V shed 5 bases and J 0 bases; nucleotides not matched to a gene: 8. CDR3 bases: TGTGCCAGCAGTAGTGGACTAGCGGGGGGGGCAAGCTCCTACAATGAGCAGTTCTTC. Translation: CASSSGLAGGASSYNEQFF.

The DNA of the CDR3 is TGTGCCATCAGTGAGTCGAGGACACCCTCTGGAAACACCATATATTTT. It encodes CAISESRTPSGNTIYF. The V gene is TRBV10-3, the J gene TRBJ1-3, with a weak D call TRBD1 (5 bases). The germline gives CDR1 ENHRY, CDR2 SYGVKD. Trimming pared 0 bases from V and 0 bases from J, leaving 9 bases between. This CDR3 has 16 amino acids.

The chain employs TRBV29-1 and TRBJ2-1, with TRBD1 matching over 7 bases. CDR1 and CDR2 from the germline V gene are SQVTM and ANQGSEA. CDR3 length: 15 residues. V lost 3 bases and J lost 6; bases outside the gene matches: 11. The CDR3 nucleotides are TGCAGCGTTGAGGCTACGACAGGGTCCCTCAATGAGCAGTTCTTC. It is translated as CSVEATTGSLNEQFF.

This chain joins TRBV7-3 and TRBJ2-3; TRBD2 matches 7 bases. CDR3 size: 16 residues. The germline gives CDR1 SGHTA, CDR2 FQGTGA. The V segment lost 4 bases and the J segment 4 bases; nucleotides outside the gene matches: 11. The CDR3 region has the DNA TGTGCCAGCAGCTCGCCGGGACTACCTACCCCAGATACGCAGTATTTT. Translating it yields CASSSPGLPTPDTQYF. Using reference TRBV7-3 and TRBJ2-3 for the parts outside the CDR3, the full variable domain is GAGVSQTPSNKVTEKGKYVELRCDPISGHTALYWYRQSLGQGPEFLIYFQGTGAADDSGLPNDRFFAVRPEGSVSTLKIQRTERGDSAVYLCASSSPGLPTPDTQYFGPGTRLTVL.

The rearrangement uses TRBV7-9 and TRBJ2-3; D not resolved. Trimming cost V 0 bases and J 0 bases, with 7 bases left between them. Germline CDR1 SEHNR, CDR2 FQNEAQ (reference sequence). The CDR3 spans 15 residues. The CDR3 spells CASSLAQTSTDTQYF. The CDR3 DNA reads as TGTGCCAGCAGCTTAGCCCAGACTAGCACAGATACGCAGTATTTT. The entire variable domain, with the rest obtained from reference TRBV7-9 and TRBJ2-3, is as follows: DTGVSQNPRHKITKRGQNVTFRCDPISEHNRLYWYRQTLGQGPEFLTYFQNEAQLEKSRLLSDRFSAERPKGSFSTLEIQRTEQGDSAMYLCASSLAQTSTDTQYFGPGTRLTVL.

This chain connects TRBV9 to TRBJ2-1; 7 nucleotides agree with TRBD2. This CDR3 is 16 amino acids long. CDR1 and CDR2 from the germline V gene are SGDLS and YYNGEE. V trimming: 0 bases; J trimming: 9 bases; junction bases outside the gene matches: 12. For the CDR3, the DNA is TGTGCCAGCAGCGTAGCCCCCCCGGGGGAGGGAGGTGAGCAGTTCTTC. Its protein product is CASSVAPPGEGGEQFF.

The gene calls are TRBV10-1 and TRBJ1-1, with 8 bases lining up with TRBD1. With V trimmed by 4 bases and J by 2 bases, 3 bases remained unmatched. The CDR3 has 14 amino acids. Germline CDR1 is WNHNN and CDR2 is SYGVQD (reference sequence). DNA of the CDR3: TGCGCCAGCAGTGCTGACAGGGGAAACACTGAAGCTTTCTTT. Translating gives CASSADRGNTEAFF.

The chain recombines TRBV4-3 with TRBJ1-1, with 11 bases matching TRBD1. Germline trimming cut 2 bases from V and 0 bases from J; bases unmatched to any gene: 14. In germline, CDR1 is LGHNA, CDR2 YSLEER. This CDR3 has 20 amino acids. CDR3 nucleotide sequence: TGCGCCAGCAGCCAAAAACTCCCCGGGACAGGGGGGAGAATGAACACTGAAGCTTTCTTT. Its protein is CASSQKLPGTGGRMNTEAFF.

The chain employs TRBV9 and TRBJ1-4; D gene ambiguous. Trimming removed 0 bases at V and 6 bases at J, with 6 bases between. This CDR3 contains 13 residues. Looked up from germline, CDR1 is SGDLS and CDR2 is YYNGEE. CDR3 DNA sequence: TGTGCCAGCAGCGTAGATCAGGATGAAAAACTGTTTTTT. Its translation is CASSVDQDEKLFF.

V is TRBV19 and J is TRBJ1-2; tentative D call: TRBD1 (5 bases). Per the germline V gene, CDR1 is LNHDA and CDR2 is SQIVND (reference sequence). Trimming removed 5 bases from V and 4 bases from J, with 17 bases in between. The CDR3 is made up of 15 amino acids. In nucleotides, the CDR3 is TGTGCCAGTAGTTCCCCGGCAGCAGGGTCCTATGGCTACACCTTC. This encodes CASSSPAAGSYGYTF.

The chain couples TRBV18 to TRBJ2-7, with TRBD1 identical over 8 bases. This CDR3 has 14 amino acids. The V gene end was trimmed by 6 bases and the J gene end by 2 bases; junction bases not matched to a gene: 6. Germline-derived CDR1 and CDR2 are KGHSH and LQKENI. The CDR3: CASSRTGLPYEQYF. Here the CDR3 DNA reads TGTGCCAGCTCCCGGACAGGGCTCCCCTACGAGCAGTACTTC.